Sequencing of this T cell receptor (beta chain) was carried out in a study of identical twins. CDR1 and CDR2 (germline): MDHEN, SYDVKM. Trimming shortened V by 5 bases and J by 0 bases, and 11 bases separated the two germline ends. CDR3 size: 14 residues. As to this clonotype: Antigen unknown.

One entry per CDR3 protein, called by TCRdb with MiXCR from the 5' RACE reads. Of 500,000 to 650,000 distinct CDR3 sequences detected, 20% to 25% appear once; the ten largest clones hold approximately 0.49%. Study-wide results and caveats: For out-of-frame beta sequences, excess twin sharing was weaker. Out-of-frame TCR alpha sharing observed in monozygotic twins exceeded model estimates.

These data also featured in a second study, about yellow fever vaccine responses in identical twins. This second study says: Twins reportedly had a vaccine T cell response that seemed partly convergent, partly personalized.

The clonotype was recovered from a woman between 18 and 29 years old in good health. Sequenced: CD4+ T cells sorted from blood. The V gene is TRBV28, the J gene TRBJ2-7; D remains unclear. CDR3 sequence reads: CASSLRPFSYEQYV. The CDR3, as DNA: TGTGCCAGCAGTCTCAGACCCTTCTCCTACGAGCAGTACGTC.